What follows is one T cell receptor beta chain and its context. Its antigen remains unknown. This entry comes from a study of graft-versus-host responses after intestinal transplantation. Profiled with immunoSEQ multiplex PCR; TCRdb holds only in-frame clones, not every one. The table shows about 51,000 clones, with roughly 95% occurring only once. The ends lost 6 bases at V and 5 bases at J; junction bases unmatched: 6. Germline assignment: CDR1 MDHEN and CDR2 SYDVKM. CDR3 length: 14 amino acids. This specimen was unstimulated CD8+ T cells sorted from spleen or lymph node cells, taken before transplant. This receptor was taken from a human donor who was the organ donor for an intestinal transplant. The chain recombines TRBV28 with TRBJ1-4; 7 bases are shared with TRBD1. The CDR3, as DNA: TGTGCCAGCAGAAGGGACAGCGTCAATGAAAAACTGTTTTTT. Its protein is CASRRDSVNEKLFF.